The 17 T cell receptor beta chains listed next were all sequenced from one sample in a study of T cell responses to AZD1222 COVID-19 vaccine. Data came from immunoSEQ multiplex PCR; TCRdb stores just in-frame clones and leaves some out. This table has 150,000 or so clones, around 87% appearing once. The sample was peripheral blood, taken 28 days after the second AZD1222 dose. Source of these receptors: an adult who received the AZD1222 COVID-19 vaccine.

This clone showed up just once. The chain combines TRBV19 with TRBJ2-2; TRBD2 matches 11 bases. The CDR3 is 16 amino acids. Germline V lookup: CDR1 LNHDA, CDR2 SQIVND (reference sequence). With 3 bases clipped from V and 5 bases from J, the junction kept 5 bases outside the gene matches. The CDR3: CASSIVSGRGTGELFF. In DNA, the CDR3 is TGTGCCAGTAGTATCGTTAGCGGGAGGGGAACCGGGGAGCTGTTTTTT. The whole variable domain, remainder taken from reference TRBV19 and TRBJ2-2, is DGGITQSPKYLFRKEGQNVTLSCEQNLNHDAMYWYRQDPGQGLRLIYYSQIVNDFQKGDIAEGYSVSREKKESFPLTVTSAQKNPTAFYLCASSIVSGRGTGELFFGEGSRLTVL.

The V call is TRBV2, the J call TRBJ1-5; no clear D. This CDR3 spans 13 amino acids. Trimming shortened V by 5 bases and J by 4 bases, and 9 bases separated the two germline ends. Per germline, CDR1 SNHLY and CDR2 FYNNEI. The DNA for the CDR3 is TGTGCCAGCAGTCCGAATACTAATCAGCCCCAGCATTTT. Protein: CASSPNTNQPQHF.

This chain links TRBV14 with TRBJ2-5; D is uncertain. Germline values: CDR1 SGHDN, CDR2 FVKESK. Trimming left V 2 bases short and J 2 bases short, with 6 bases between. The CDR3 totals 13 residues. The CDR3 nucleotides are TGTGCCAGCAGCCAAAACGTTCAAGAGACCCAGTACTTC. It translates to CASSQNVQETQYF.

The chain employs TRBV27 and TRBJ2-5; D is unresolved. The CDR3 contains 15 residues. Germline values: CDR1 MNHEY, CDR2 SMNVEV (reference sequence). Trimming cost V 3 bases and J 0 bases, with 11 bases left between them. This CDR3 is CASSFGRPDQETQYF. CDR3 nucleotide sequence: TGTGCCAGCAGTTTTGGCAGGCCGGACCAAGAGACCCAGTACTTC.

The chain is built from TRBV11-2 and TRBJ2-1; D gene ambiguous. The germline V gene has CDR1 SGHAT and CDR2 FQNNGV. The CDR3 is made up of 14 amino acids. Trimming removed 0 bases from V and 2 bases from J, with 5 bases in between. The CDR3 protein is CASSLDGTYNEQFF. CDR3 coding DNA: TGTGCCAGCAGCTTAGATGGTACCTACAATGAGCAGTTCTTC.

The V call is TRBV28, the J call TRBJ2-6, with TRBD1 matching over 7 bases. The CDR3 is made up of 15 amino acids. CDR1 is MDHEN, CDR2 SYDVKM, per germline. J was trimmed by 2 bases and V by 3 bases; bases with no gene match: 1. This CDR3 reads CASSFQGAGANVLTF. For the CDR3, the DNA is TGTGCCAGCAGTTTTCAGGGGGCTGGGGCCAACGTCCTGACTTTC.

The gene calls are TRBV4-2 and TRBJ2-1; possible D gene TRBD2, 6 bases. V lost 1 base and J lost 8, with 15 bases in between. Germline V gives CDR1 LGHNA, CDR2 YNFKEQ. The CDR3 extends over 15 amino acids. The CDR3 protein is CASSQARGFSDEQFF. The CDR3 nucleotides read TGTGCCAGCAGCCAAGCCCGGGGGTTCTCGGATGAGCAGTTCTTC.

The chain joins TRBV28 to TRBJ2-2, with D possibly being TRBD1 or TRBD2 (5 bases each). The V end was cut by 11 bases, the J end by 7 bases, with 17 bases between. The germline gives CDR1 MDHEN, CDR2 SYDVKM. CDR3 length: 13 amino acids. The CDR3 sequence is CAWETVSGGELFF. In DNA form, the CDR3 reads TGTGCCTGGGAGACAGTCAGTGGCGGGGAGCTGTTTTTT.

The chain uses TRBV7-2 and TRBJ1-3; D is unresolved. CDR1 SGHTA and CDR2 FQGNSA come from the germline V gene. The CDR3 runs 12 residues. With 4 bases removed from V and 9 bases from J, the gap between germline ends came to 10 bases. CDR3 coding DNA: TGTGCCAGCAGCTCTTTTAGCGGCACCATATATTTT. Encoded protein: CASSSFSGTIYF.

V usage is TRBV6-5 and J usage is TRBJ1-1; possibly TRBD1 for D (5 bases). From germline, CDR1 is MNHEY and CDR2 SVGAGI. The CDR3 totals 14 residues. V lost 4 bases and J lost 5, with 14 bases in between. DNA of the CDR3: TGTGCCAGCAGTTCCCTCCAGGGCTGGACTGAAGCTTTCTTT. It translates to CASSSLQGWTEAFF.

The rearrangement uses TRBV7-2 and TRBJ2-1; D possibly corresponds to TRBD2 (6 bases). Germline loops: CDR1 SGHTA, CDR2 FQGNSA. The CDR3 is 11 residues long. Trimming cost V 1 base and J 12 bases, with 7 bases left between them. The CDR3 is CASSLVGLQFF. In nucleotides, the CDR3 is TGTGCCAGCAGCTTAGTGGGACTGCAGTTCTTC.

The gene calls are TRBV18 and TRBJ2-5; tentative D call: TRBD1 (6 bases). This CDR3 has 14 amino acids. Trimming stripped 3 bases from V and 2 bases from J, with 10 bases between. Per germline, CDR1 KGHSH and CDR2 LQKENI. The CDR3 DNA sequence: TGTGCCAGCTCACCGACAGGTGGACAAGAGACCCAGTACTTC. Encoded protein: CASSPTGGQETQYF.

The gene calls are TRBV6-2 or TRBV6-3 and TRBJ2-2; 7 bases are shared with TRBD1. The CDR3 is made up of 16 amino acids. Germline lookup yields CDR1 MNHEY and CDR2 SVGEGT. The V and J ends lost 1 base and 0 bases, in that order; junction bases with no gene match: 2. CDR3 sequence: CASSYLGTANTGELFF. The CDR3 coding sequence is TGTGCCAGCAGTTACTTGGGGACAGCGAACACCGGGGAGCTGTTTTTT.

V usage is TRBV10-2 and J usage is TRBJ1-3; D is possibly TRBD1 (6 bases). CDR3 length: 16 residues. Between the trimmed V and J ends, which lost 7 bases and 4 bases, there was a span of 20 bases. CDR1 is WSHSY, CDR2 SAAADI, per germline. In DNA, the CDR3 is TGCGCCAGCACTGACTACAACAGGGTTTCGGGAAACACCATATATTTT. This translates into CASTDYNRVSGNTIYF.

CDR3 protein: CASSYSGTGTYEQYF. The CDR3 region has the DNA TGTGCCAGCAGTTACTCGGGTACAGGAACCTACGAGCAGTACTTC. The rearrangement uses TRBV6-2 or TRBV6-3 and TRBJ2-7; a weak D match, TRBD1 (5 bases). The CDR3 is 15 residues long. V was clipped by 0 bases and J by 2 bases, with 11 bases between them. CDR1 and CDR2 (germline): MNHEY, SVGEGT.

This sequence joins TRBV7-2 and TRBJ1-5, with D uncertain. The CDR3 runs to 15 residues. Trimming pared 7 bases from V and 2 bases from J, leaving 15 bases between. Germline V lookup: CDR1 SGHTA, CDR2 FQGNSA. CDR3 sequence (DNA): TGTGCCAGCAACTCACGGCATTTGGGCAATCAGCCCCAGCATTTT. It specifies CASNSRHLGNQPQHF.

Details on this clone: In the same sample, other DNA sequences code for this CDR3. The chain links TRBV9 to TRBJ1-4; TRBD1 is a possible D gene (6 bases). Germline CDR1 reads SGDLS; CDR2 reads YYNGEE. The CDR3 has 16 amino acids. Trimming stripped 0 bases from V and 2 bases from J, with 11 bases between. The CDR3 nucleotides are TGTGCCAGCAGCGTAGACCAGGGGCGCACTAATGAAAAACTGTTTTTT. This encodes CASSVDQGRTNEKLFF.